One sample yielded the 29 T cell receptor beta chains listed below, sequenced in a study of OX40 agonist ivuxolimab in advanced cancers. Library method: the immunoSEQ multiplex PCR assay. The immuneACCESS repertoire file appears here via TCRdb, limited to in-frame rearrangements. These files lack a portion of the clones; in checked studies, under half of the deficit traces to unresolved V genes, and the cause of the others is not known. The sample has roughly 61,000 clones on record, around nine tenths of them singletons. Jointly, the top ten make up around 0.37% of the sample. Sequencing used CD4+ or CD8+ T cells sorted from blood, obtained in a trial of the OX40 agonist ivuxolimab. These receptor sequences come from an adult with an advanced solid tumor such as melanoma, head and neck, liver or kidney cancer.

The J gene is TRBJ2-7, the V gene TRBV19, with D maybe TRBD2 (5 bases). Between the trimmed V and J ends, which lost 5 bases and 4 bases, there was a span of 12 bases. This CDR3 has 13 residues. Germline V gene data show CDR1 as LNHDA and CDR2 as SQIVND (reference sequence). CDR3 DNA: TGTGCCAGTAGTCCAAGGACTGTGTACGAGCAGTACTTC. Translation: CASSPRTVYEQYF.

The rearrangement links TRBV25-1 to TRBJ1-2; D perhaps matches TRBD1 (5 bases). Trimming cost V 3 bases and J 7 bases, with 15 bases left between them. The CDR3 has 14 amino acids. The V gene's germline CDR1 is MGHDK and CDR2 SYGVNS. The CDR3: CASSESDRSVGYTF. The CDR3 nucleotides are TGTGCCAGCAGTGAGTCAGACAGAAGTGTTGGCTACACCTTC.

The genes are TRBV18 and TRBJ1-3; 8 bases are a match to TRBD1. Germline V lookup: CDR1 KGHSH, CDR2 LQKENI. V shed 2 bases, J shed 1 base, and the junction held 16 bases outside the gene matches. CDR3 length equals 20 residues. Written as DNA, the CDR3 is TGTGCCAGCTCACCAATTCCTCCGTACGGACAGGGTGTATCTGGAAACACCATATATTTT. Translation gives CASSPIPPYGQGVSGNTIYF. The full variable domain, rest sourced from reference TRBV18 and TRBJ1-3, is NAGVMQNPRHLVRRRGQEARLRCSPMKGHSHVYWYRQLPEEGLKFMVYLQKENIIDESGMPKERFSAEFPKEGPSILRIQQVVRGDSAAYFCASSPIPPYGQGVSGNTIYFGEGSWLTVV.

The chain recombines TRBV7-3 with TRBJ1-2, with 8 bases aligning to TRBD1. CDR1 and CDR2 from the germline V gene are SGHTA and FQGTGA. The CDR3 has 16 residues. After removal of 3 bases from V and 8 bases from J, the junction contained 14 bases not matched to a gene. The CDR3: CASSFQGTGALSGYTF. The CDR3 DNA reads as TGTGCCAGCAGCTTCCAAGGGACAGGTGCGTTGAGCGGCTACACCTTC.

The chain joins TRBV10-1 to TRBJ2-7, with 11 bases lining up with TRBD1. CDR3 length: 15 amino acids. Germline V gene lookup returns CDR1 WNHNN and CDR2 SYGVQD (reference sequence). Trimming took 3 bases from V and 3 from J; bases not matched to a gene: 4. CDR3 bases: TGCGCCAGCAGTGACGGGACAGGGGGTTACTACGAGCAGTACTTC. It specifies CASSDGTGGYYEQYF.

The chain is built from TRBV11-2 and TRBJ2-5; no reliable D call. The CDR3 consists of 15 residues. Germline V gives CDR1 SGHAT, CDR2 FQNNGV. Trimming pared 1 base from V and 3 bases from J, leaving 12 bases between. CDR3 sequence: CASSLGRNGEETQYF. CDR3 nucleotides: TGTGCCAGCAGCTTAGGAAGAAATGGGGAAGAGACCCAGTACTTC. The full variable domain, completed using reference TRBV11-2 and TRBJ2-5, is EAGVAQSPRYKIIEKRQSVAFWCNPISGHATLYWYQQILGQGPKLLIQFQNNGVVDDSQLPKDRFSAERLKGVDSTLKIQPAKLEDSAVYLCASSLGRNGEETQYFGPGTRLLVL.

This sequence joins TRBV5-1 and TRBJ2-3, with 7 bases identical to TRBD1. The CDR3 runs 14 residues. V dropped 3 bases and J dropped 5; count of bases not matched to a gene: 6. Looked up from germline, CDR1 is SGHRS and CDR2 is YFSETQ. The CDR3 loop reads CASSSITGVDTQYF. The DNA for the CDR3 is TGCGCCAGCAGCTCAATTACAGGGGTAGATACGCAGTATTTT. The entire variable domain, with the rest obtained from reference TRBV5-1 and TRBJ2-3, is as follows: KAGVTQTPRYLIKTRGQQVTLSCSPISGHRSVSWYQQTPGQGLQFLFEYFSETQRNKGNFPGRFSGRQFSNSRSEMNVSTLELGDSALYLCASSSITGVDTQYFGPGTRLTVL.

This chain connects TRBV19 to TRBJ2-7, with a tentative D call TRBD2 (5 bases). Germline V gene sequence: CDR1 LNHDA, CDR2 SQIVND (reference sequence). The CDR3 consists of 16 residues. The germline V and J ends were trimmed by 1 base and 0 bases, with 13 bases remaining between them. The CDR3 DNA sequence: TGTGCCAGTAGTATAGTTGGCGGAGGAAGCTCCTACGAGCAGTACTTC. Translating it yields CASSIVGGGSSYEQYF.

The chain recombines TRBV14 with TRBJ2-7, with D uncertain. Germline V CDR1 and CDR2: SGHDN, FVKESK. This CDR3 contains 14 residues. V was cut by 4 bases and J by 3 bases, with 13 bases left in between. CDR3 amino acids: CASSRLIGGYEQYF. The CDR3 DNA follows: TGTGCCAGCAGCCGGTTAATTGGCGGCTACGAGCAGTACTTC.

V usage is TRBV6-6 and J usage is TRBJ2-5, with D unresolved. Per germline, CDR1 MNHNY and CDR2 SVGAGI (reference sequence). V dropped 0 bases and J dropped 3 bases, with 8 bases sitting between them. CDR3 length: 14 residues. The CDR3 sequence: CASSYSTAEETQYF. The CDR3 coding sequence is TGTGCCAGCAGTTACTCGACTGCAGAAGAGACCCAGTACTTC.

CDR3 amino acids: CASSSPLAPQYF. CDR3 DNA sequence: TGTGCCAGCAGTTCGCCATTAGCCCCCCAGTACTTC. This rearrangement joins TRBV6-5 to TRBJ2-5; no clear D. Looked up from germline, CDR1 is MNHEY and CDR2 is SVGAGI. V lost 4 bases to trimming and J lost 9 bases, with 12 bases between them. CDR3 length: 12 amino acids.

The table lists this clone with a few counts. The chain has TRBV28 and TRBJ1-5; TRBD1 matches 8 bases. Germline lookup yields CDR1 MDHEN and CDR2 SYDVKM. J was trimmed by 2 bases and V by 7 bases; bases with no gene match: 10. The CDR3 consists of 16 residues. The CDR3 region is CASTTGTGVRNQPQHF. The CDR3 DNA reads as TGTGCCAGCACCACCGGGACAGGCGTCCGCAATCAGCCCCAGCATTTT.

V and J are TRBV5-4 and TRBJ1-2; 9 bases line up with TRBD1. After removal of 0 bases from V and 4 bases from J, the junction contained 16 bases not matched to a gene. CDR1 and CDR2 (germline): SGHNT, YYREEE (reference sequence). The CDR3 runs to 19 residues. The CDR3 region is CASSLAFTGGGTTGYGYTF. Here the CDR3 DNA reads TGTGCCAGCAGCTTGGCCTTTACAGGGGGCGGCACAACGGGCTATGGCTACACCTTC.

J is TRBJ1-4 and V is TRBV18, with D maybe TRBD1 (6 bases). CDR3 size: 16 residues. CDR1 is KGHSH, CDR2 LQKENI, per germline. V lost 0 bases and J lost 1, with 9 bases in between. The CDR3 is CASSPPGAQTNEKLFF. CDR3 DNA: TGTGCCAGCTCACCACCGGGGGCACAAACTAATGAAAAACTGTTTTTT.

The V call is TRBV13, the J call TRBJ1-3; D unclear. This CDR3 region has 15 residues. V lost 4 bases, J lost 0 bases, and 10 bases lay in between. Germline loops: CDR1 PRHDT, CDR2 FYEKMQ (reference sequence). The DNA for the CDR3 is TGTGCCAGCAGCTCCCGGGAGCGCTCTGGAAACACCATATATTTT. It encodes CASSSRERSGNTIYF.

The V gene is TRBV18, the J gene TRBJ1-4; 10 bases line up with TRBD1. Germline trimming cut 0 bases from V and 1 base from J; bases unmatched to any gene: 5. This CDR3 is built from 18 residues. Germline V CDR1 and CDR2: KGHSH, LQKENI. CDR3 residues: CASSPPTGTGVTNEKLFF. CDR3 in DNA: TGTGCCAGCTCACCACCTACCGGGACAGGGGTAACTAATGAAAAACTGTTTTTT.

The gene calls are TRBV2 and TRBJ2-2; D not certain. Germline CDR1 SNHLY, CDR2 FYNNEI. V shed 3 bases and J shed 8 bases, with 16 bases lying between them. This CDR3 comprises 15 residues. Here the CDR3 reads CASSESPAVRGELFF. The CDR3, as DNA: TGTGCCAGCAGTGAGTCCCCCGCGGTGAGAGGGGAGCTGTTTTTT. Full variable domain (rest looked up from reference TRBV2 and TRBJ2-2): EPEVTQTPSHQVTQMGQEVILRCVPISNHLYFYWYRQILGQKVEFLVSFYNNEISEKSEIFDDQFSVERPDGSNFTLKIRSTKLEDSAMYFCASSESPAVRGELFFGEGSRLTVL.

The V gene is TRBV7-2, the J gene TRBJ2-1; TRBD1 matches at 8 bases. Germline V CDR1 and CDR2: SGHTA, FQGNSA. The V and J ends lost 5 bases and 4 bases, in that order; junction bases with no gene match: 4. This CDR3 spans 14 amino acids. The CDR3 spells CASSQGASYNEQFF. Written as DNA, the CDR3 is TGTGCCAGCAGCCAGGGGGCGTCGTACAATGAGCAGTTCTTC.

The V gene is TRBV5-6, the J gene TRBJ2-5, with D maybe TRBD1 (5 bases). Gene TRBJ2-7 matches the end of the DNA better, so the J call may be wrong. Germline CDR1 reads SGHDT; CDR2 reads YYEEEE. CDR3 length equals 15 residues. CDR3 amino acids: CASSLVAGISYEQYF. For the CDR3, the DNA is TGTGCCAGCAGCTTGGTCGCAGGGATCTCCTACGAGCAGTACTTC.

This clone has only one observation. The V and J genes are TRBV7-6 and TRBJ2-6; 7 bases match TRBD1. The CDR3 length is 15 residues. V was pared by 5 bases and J by 5 bases, with 6 bases of the junction left unmatched. The V gene's germline CDR1 is SGHVS and CDR2 FNYEAQ. The CDR3 nucleotides read TGTGCCAGCAGCCCCCGAGGGGGCCGGGCCAACGTCCTGACTTTC. Residues: CASSPRGGRANVLTF.

This rearrangement joins TRBV5-1 to TRBJ1-3, with TRBD1 identical over 9 bases. V lost 5 bases and J lost 0; bases outside the gene matches: 6. Germline assignment: CDR1 SGHRS and CDR2 YFSETQ. CDR3 size: 16 residues. Written as DNA, the CDR3 is TGCGCCAGCAGTCGGGACAGGGTCGACTCTGGAAACACCATATATTTT. Translation gives CASSRDRVDSGNTIYF.

CDR3: CASSQGQFANSPLHF. As DNA, the CDR3 is TGTGCCAGCAGCCAGGGGCAGTTTGCGAATTCACCCCTCCACTTT. The V call is TRBV6-6, the J call TRBJ1-6; D is possibly TRBD1 (6 bases). In germline, CDR1 is MNHNY, CDR2 SVGAGI (reference sequence). The V end was cut by 6 bases, the J end by 7 bases, with 16 bases between. CDR3 length equals 15 residues.

This sequence joins TRBV29-1 and TRBJ1-3; D is unclear. The CDR3 consists of 12 residues. V lost 4 bases, J lost 6 bases, and 10 bases lay in between. Germline V gives CDR1 SQVTM, CDR2 ANQGSEA. The CDR3, as DNA: TGCAGCGTTGGGTTAACAACAAACACCATATATTTT. Translating gives CSVGLTTNTIYF.

This sequence joins TRBV19 and TRBJ2-2, with D possibly called TRBD1 or TRBD2 (5 bases each). The germline V gene has CDR1 LNHDA and CDR2 SQIVND (reference sequence). The CDR3 runs 14 residues. V was trimmed by 8 bases and J by 2 bases, leaving 12 bases between them. CDR3: CASPGPGNTGELFF. The CDR3 DNA reads TGTGCCAGTCCGGGGCCAGGAAACACCGGGGAGCTGTTTTTT. Looking up the rest from reference TRBV19 and TRBJ2-2 gives the full variable domain: DGGITQSPKYLFRKEGQNVTLSCEQNLNHDAMYWYRQDPGQGLRLIYYSQIVNDFQKGDIAEGYSVSREKKESFPLTVTSAQKNPTAFYLCASPGPGNTGELFFGEGSRLTVL.

This clone was seen just once. CDR3 loop: CASSLARTSYEQYF. In DNA, the CDR3 is TGTGCCAGCAGCTTAGCGCGAACTTCTTACGAGCAGTACTTC. The V call is TRBV7-2, the J call TRBJ2-7; no definite D call. This CDR3 contains 14 residues. Germline CDR1 reads SGHTA; CDR2 reads FQGNSA. The V gene lost 0 bases and the J gene lost 4 bases, with 10 bases spanning the gap.

In its sample, this clone was seen once. The chain has TRBV7-2 and TRBJ2-3; 7 nucleotides agree with TRBD2. V shed 4 bases, J shed 5 bases, and the junction held 9 bases outside the gene matches. The CDR3 is made up of 15 amino acids. Per germline, CDR1 SGHTA and CDR2 FQGNSA. The CDR3 loop is CASSSSSGALDTQYF. CDR3 DNA: TGTGCCAGCAGCTCGTCAAGCGGGGCCCTAGATACGCAGTATTTT.

This clone is a singleton in its sample. The rearrangement joins TRBV19 to TRBJ2-1, with 8 bases identical to TRBD2. This CDR3 contains 14 residues. Germline CDR1 is LNHDA and CDR2 is SQIVND (reference sequence). The V and J ends lost 4 bases and 6 bases, in that order; junction bases with no gene match: 5. CDR3 loop: CASSTGGAFNEQFF. As DNA, the CDR3 is TGTGCCAGTAGTACCGGGGGGGCGTTCAATGAGCAGTTCTTC.

The J gene is TRBJ1-2, the V gene TRBV19; a possible D gene is TRBD1 (5 bases). The V gene lost 7 bases and the J gene lost 2 bases, with 11 bases spanning the gap. The germline CDR1 and CDR2 sequences are LNHDA and SQIVND (reference sequence). The CDR3 totals 13 residues. CDR3 sequence (DNA): TGTGCCAGTACGGGGAAGGGGAACTATGGCTACACCTTC. Encoded protein: CASTGKGNYGYTF.

V gene TRBV2 combines with J gene TRBJ1-5; 7 bases line up with TRBD1. CDR1 and CDR2 (germline): SNHLY, FYNNEI. V was pared by 7 bases and J by 3 bases, with 6 bases of the junction left unmatched. The CDR3 is 14 residues long. Written as DNA, the CDR3 is TGTGCCAGCAATACGGGACAGTCCAATCAGCCCCAGCATTTT. It yields the protein CASNTGQSNQPQHF.